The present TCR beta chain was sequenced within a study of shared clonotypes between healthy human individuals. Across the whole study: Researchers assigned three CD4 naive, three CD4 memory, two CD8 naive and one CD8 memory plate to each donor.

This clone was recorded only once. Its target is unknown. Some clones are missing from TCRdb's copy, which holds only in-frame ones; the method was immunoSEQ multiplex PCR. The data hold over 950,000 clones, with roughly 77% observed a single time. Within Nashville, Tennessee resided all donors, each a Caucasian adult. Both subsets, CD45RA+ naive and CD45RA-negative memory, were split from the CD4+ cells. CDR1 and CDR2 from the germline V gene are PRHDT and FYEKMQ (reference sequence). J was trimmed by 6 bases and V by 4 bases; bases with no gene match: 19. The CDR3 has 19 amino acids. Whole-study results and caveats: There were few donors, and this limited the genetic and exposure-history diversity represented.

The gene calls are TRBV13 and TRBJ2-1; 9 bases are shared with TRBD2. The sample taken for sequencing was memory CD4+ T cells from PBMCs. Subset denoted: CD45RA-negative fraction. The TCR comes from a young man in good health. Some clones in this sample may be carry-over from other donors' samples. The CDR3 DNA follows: TGTGCCAGCAGCTACCTGGCCTTTTTAGCGGGAGACCCCAGCAATGAGCAGTTCTTC. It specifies CASSYLAFLAGDPSNEQFF.